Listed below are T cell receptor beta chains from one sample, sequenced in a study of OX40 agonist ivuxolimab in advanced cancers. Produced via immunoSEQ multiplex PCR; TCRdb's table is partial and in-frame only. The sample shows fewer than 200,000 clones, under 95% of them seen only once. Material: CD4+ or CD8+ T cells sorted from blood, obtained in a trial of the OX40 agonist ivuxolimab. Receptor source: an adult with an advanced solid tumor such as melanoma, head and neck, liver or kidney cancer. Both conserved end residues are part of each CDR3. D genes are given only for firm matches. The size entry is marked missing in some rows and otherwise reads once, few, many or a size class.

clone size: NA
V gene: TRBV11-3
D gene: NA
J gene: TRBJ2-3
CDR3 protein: CASSLAGPPDTQYF
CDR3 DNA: TGTGCCAGCAGCTTAGCCGGTCCTCCGGATACGCAGTATTTT

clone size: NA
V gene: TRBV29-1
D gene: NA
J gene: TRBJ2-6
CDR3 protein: CSVKRLSGANVLTF
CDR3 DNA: TGCAGCGTTAAAAGGCTATCTGGGGCCAACGTCCTGACTTTC

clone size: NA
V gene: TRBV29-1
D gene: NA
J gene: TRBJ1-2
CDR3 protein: CSVKTPGRIFGGYTF
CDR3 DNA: TGCAGCGTTAAAACCCCGGGACGGATATTTGGCGGCTACACCTTC

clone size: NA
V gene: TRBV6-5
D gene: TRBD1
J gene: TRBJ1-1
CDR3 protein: CASSYQQGVSTEAFF
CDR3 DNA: TGTGCCAGCAGTTACCAACAGGGGGTGAGCACTGAAGCTTTCTTT

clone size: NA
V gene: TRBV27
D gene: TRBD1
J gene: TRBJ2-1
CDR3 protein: CASSTRDRVYNEQFF
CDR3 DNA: TGTGCCAGCAGTACCCGGGACAGGGTTTACAATGAGCAGTTCTTC

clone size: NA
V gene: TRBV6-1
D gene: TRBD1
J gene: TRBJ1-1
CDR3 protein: CASSERGPGAFF
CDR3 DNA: TGTGCCAGCAGTGAAAGGGGGCCCGGAGCTTTCTTT

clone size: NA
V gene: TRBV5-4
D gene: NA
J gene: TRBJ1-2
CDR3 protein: CASSLDPGQNYGYTF
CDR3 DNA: TGTGCCAGCAGCTTGGATCCCGGGCAAAACTATGGCTACACCTTC

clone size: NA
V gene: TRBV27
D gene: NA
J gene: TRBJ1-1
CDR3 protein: CASSLSPGGGTEAFF
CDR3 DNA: TGTGCCAGCAGTTTATCGCCCGGGGGAGGCACTGAAGCTTTCTTT

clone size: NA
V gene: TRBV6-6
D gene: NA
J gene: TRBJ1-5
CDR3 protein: CASSYNSNQHQHF
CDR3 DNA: TGTGCCAGCAGTTACAATAGCAATCAGCACCAGCATTTT

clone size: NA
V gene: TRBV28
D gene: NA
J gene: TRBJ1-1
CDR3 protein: CASSSMYSVEAFF
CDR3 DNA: TGTGCCAGCAGTTCGATGTACAGTGTTGAAGCTTTCTTT

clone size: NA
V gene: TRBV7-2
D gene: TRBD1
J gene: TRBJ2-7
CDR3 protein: CASSLVGDRIHEQYF
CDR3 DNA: TGTGCCAGCAGCTTAGTAGGGGACAGGATCCACGAGCAGTACTTC

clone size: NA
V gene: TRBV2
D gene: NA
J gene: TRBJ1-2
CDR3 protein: CASSGEMLGPSGYTF
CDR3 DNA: TGTGCCAGCAGTGGAGAAATGTTGGGCCCTTCTGGCTACACCTTC

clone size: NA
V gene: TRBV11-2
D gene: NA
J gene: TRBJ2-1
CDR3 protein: CASQTGLYNEQFF
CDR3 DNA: TGTGCCAGCCAGACAGGCCTATACAATGAGCAGTTCTTC

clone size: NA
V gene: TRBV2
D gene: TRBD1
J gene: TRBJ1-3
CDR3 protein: CAGTGSIGNTIYF
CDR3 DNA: TGTGCCGGGACAGGGTCAATTGGAAACACCATATATTTT

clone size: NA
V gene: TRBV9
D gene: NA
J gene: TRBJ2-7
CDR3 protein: CASSPNRVPYEQYF
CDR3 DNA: TGTGCCAGCAGCCCGAACAGGGTTCCCTACGAGCAGTACTTC

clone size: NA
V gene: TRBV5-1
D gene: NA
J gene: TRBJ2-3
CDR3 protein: CASSLWAGARTDTQYF
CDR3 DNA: TGCGCCAGCAGCTTGTGGGCGGGGGCCCGCACAGATACGCAGTATTTT

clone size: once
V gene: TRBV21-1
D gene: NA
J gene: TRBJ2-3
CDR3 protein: CAMPLAGAGDTQYF
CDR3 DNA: TGTGCCATGCCCCTAGCGGGGGCCGGAGATACGCAGTATTTT

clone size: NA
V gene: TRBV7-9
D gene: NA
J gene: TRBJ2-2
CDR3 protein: CASSSPGSTGELFF
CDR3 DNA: TGTGCCAGCAGCTCCCCTGGCAGCACCGGGGAGCTGTTTTTT

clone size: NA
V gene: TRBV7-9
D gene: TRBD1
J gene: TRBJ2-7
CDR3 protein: CASTRQGRPYEQYF
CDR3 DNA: TGTGCCAGCACCAGACAGGGGAGGCCCTACGAGCAGTACTTC

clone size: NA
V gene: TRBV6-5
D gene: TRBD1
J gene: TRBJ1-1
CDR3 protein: CASNTQGSAEAFF
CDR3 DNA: TGTGCCAGCAATACACAGGGGAGCGCTGAAGCTTTCTTT

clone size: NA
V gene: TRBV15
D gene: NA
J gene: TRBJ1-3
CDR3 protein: CATSRVGKGESGNTIYF
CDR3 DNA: TGTGCCACCAGCAGAGTAGGTAAGGGGGAGTCTGGAAACACCATATATTTT

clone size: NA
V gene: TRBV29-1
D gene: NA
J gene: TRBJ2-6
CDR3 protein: CSVEVGSGANVLTF
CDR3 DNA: TGCAGCGTTGAAGTGGGATCTGGGGCCAACGTCCTGACTTTC

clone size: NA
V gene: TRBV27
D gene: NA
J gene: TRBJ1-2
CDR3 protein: CASSLGYSSYGYTF
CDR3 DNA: TGTGCCAGCAGTTTAGGGTACAGTTCTTATGGCTACACCTTC

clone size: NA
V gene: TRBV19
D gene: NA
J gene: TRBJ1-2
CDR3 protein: CASSVPDRSGYTF
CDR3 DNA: TGTGCCAGTAGCGTACCTGACAGGTCTGGCTACACCTTC

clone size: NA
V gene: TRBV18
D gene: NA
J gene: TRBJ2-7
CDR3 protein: CASSPLEASSYEQYF
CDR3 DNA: TGTGCCAGCTCACCACTAGAAGCCAGTTCCTACGAGCAGTACTTC

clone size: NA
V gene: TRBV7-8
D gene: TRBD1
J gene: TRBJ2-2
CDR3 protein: CASSKAGQGGTGELFF
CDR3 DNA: TGTGCCAGCAGCAAAGCGGGACAGGGGGGAACCGGGGAGCTGTTTTTT

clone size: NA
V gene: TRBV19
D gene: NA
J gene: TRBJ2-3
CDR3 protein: CASSPRGRPSTDTQYF
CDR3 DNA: TGTGCCAGTAGCCCAAGGGGCAGACCTAGCACAGATACGCAGTATTTT

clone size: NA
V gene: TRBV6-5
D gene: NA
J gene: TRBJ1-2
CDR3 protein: CASSYFGGYTF
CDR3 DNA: TGTGCCAGCAGTTATTTCGGGGGCTACACCTTC

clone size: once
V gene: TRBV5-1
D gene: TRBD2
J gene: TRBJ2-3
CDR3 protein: CASSSLAGSTDTQYF
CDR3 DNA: TGCGCCAGCAGCTCCTTAGCGGGTAGCACAGATACGCAGTATTTT

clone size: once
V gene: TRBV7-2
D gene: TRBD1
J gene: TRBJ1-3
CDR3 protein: CASSFTGVGNTIYF
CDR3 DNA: TGTGCCAGCAGCTTTACAGGGGTTGGAAACACCATATATTTT

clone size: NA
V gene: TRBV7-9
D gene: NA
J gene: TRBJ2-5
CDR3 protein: CAERTHRETQYF
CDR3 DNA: TGTGCCGAAAGGACCCACCGAGAGACCCAGTACTTC

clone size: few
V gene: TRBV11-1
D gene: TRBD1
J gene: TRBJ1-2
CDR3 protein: CASSPGQAYGYTF
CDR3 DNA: TGTGCCAGCAGCCCCGGACAGGCGTATGGCTACACCTTC

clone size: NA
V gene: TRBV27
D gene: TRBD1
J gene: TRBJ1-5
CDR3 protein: CASSLAGQGGNQPQHF
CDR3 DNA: TGTGCCAGCAGTTTGGCGGGACAGGGCGGCAATCAGCCCCAGCATTTT

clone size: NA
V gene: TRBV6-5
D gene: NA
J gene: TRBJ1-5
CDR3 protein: CASSYGNSNQPQHF
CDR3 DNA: TGTGCCAGCAGTTACGGGAATAGCAATCAGCCCCAGCATTTT

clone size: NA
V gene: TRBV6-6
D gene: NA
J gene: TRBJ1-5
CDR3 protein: CASSYSTNQPQHF
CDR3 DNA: TGTGCCAGCAGTTACTCGACGAATCAGCCCCAGCATTTT

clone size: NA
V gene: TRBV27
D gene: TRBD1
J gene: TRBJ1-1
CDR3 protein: CASSATHLEGQGAIEAFF
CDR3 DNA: TGTGCCAGCAGTGCCACCCACCTCGAAGGACAGGGGGCCATTGAAGCTTTCTTT

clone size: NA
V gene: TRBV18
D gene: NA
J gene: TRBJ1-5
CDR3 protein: CASSPRGDQPQHF
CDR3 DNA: TGTGCCAGCTCACCACGGGGGGATCAGCCCCAGCATTTT

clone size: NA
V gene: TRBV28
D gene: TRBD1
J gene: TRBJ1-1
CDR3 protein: CASRFTGAGTEAFF
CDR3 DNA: TGTGCCAGCAGATTTACAGGGGCGGGGACTGAAGCTTTCTTT

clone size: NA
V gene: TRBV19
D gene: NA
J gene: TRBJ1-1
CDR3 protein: CASTTGGSWPEAFF
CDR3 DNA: TGTGCCAGTACTACGGGGGGGTCGTGGCCTGAAGCTTTCTTT

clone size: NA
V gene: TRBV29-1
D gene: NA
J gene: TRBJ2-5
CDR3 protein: CSAIGSQETQYF
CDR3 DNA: TGCAGCGCCATTGGGTCCCAAGAGACCCAGTACTTC

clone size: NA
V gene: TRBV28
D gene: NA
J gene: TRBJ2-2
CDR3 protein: CASTPGTVDTGELFF
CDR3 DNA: TGTGCCAGCACCCCGGGGACGGTCGACACCGGGGAGCTGTTTTTT

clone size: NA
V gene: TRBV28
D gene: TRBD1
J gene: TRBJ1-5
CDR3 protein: CASSGGQISNQPQHF
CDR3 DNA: TGTGCCAGCAGTGGGGGACAGATTAGCAATCAGCCCCAGCATTTT

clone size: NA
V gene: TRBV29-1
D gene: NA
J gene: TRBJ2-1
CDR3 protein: CSVRTETYNEQFF
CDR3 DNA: TGCAGCGTGCGGACGGAAACCTACAATGAGCAGTTCTTC

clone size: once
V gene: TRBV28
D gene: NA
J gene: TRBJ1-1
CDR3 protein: CASSGGVNTEAFF
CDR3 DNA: TGTGCCAGCAGTGGGGGGGTGAACACTGAAGCTTTCTTT

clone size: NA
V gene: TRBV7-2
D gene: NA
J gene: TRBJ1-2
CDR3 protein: CASSPPGGGYGYTF
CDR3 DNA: TGTGCCAGCAGTCCCCCAGGTGGAGGCTATGGCTACACCTTC

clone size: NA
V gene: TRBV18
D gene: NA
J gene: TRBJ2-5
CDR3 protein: CASSPKVVFQETQYF
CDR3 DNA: TGTGCCAGCTCACCAAAGGTAGTTTTCCAAGAGACCCAGTACTTC

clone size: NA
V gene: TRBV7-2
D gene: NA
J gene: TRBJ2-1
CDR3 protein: CASSLRLRGKVGDEQFF
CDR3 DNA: TGTGCCAGCAGCTTAAGGTTGCGGGGAAAAGTAGGGGATGAGCAGTTCTTC

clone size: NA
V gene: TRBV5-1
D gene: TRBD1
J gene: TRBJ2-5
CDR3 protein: CASSPQGALGETQYF
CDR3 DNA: TGCGCCAGCAGCCCCCAGGGGGCGCTTGGGGAGACCCAGTACTTC